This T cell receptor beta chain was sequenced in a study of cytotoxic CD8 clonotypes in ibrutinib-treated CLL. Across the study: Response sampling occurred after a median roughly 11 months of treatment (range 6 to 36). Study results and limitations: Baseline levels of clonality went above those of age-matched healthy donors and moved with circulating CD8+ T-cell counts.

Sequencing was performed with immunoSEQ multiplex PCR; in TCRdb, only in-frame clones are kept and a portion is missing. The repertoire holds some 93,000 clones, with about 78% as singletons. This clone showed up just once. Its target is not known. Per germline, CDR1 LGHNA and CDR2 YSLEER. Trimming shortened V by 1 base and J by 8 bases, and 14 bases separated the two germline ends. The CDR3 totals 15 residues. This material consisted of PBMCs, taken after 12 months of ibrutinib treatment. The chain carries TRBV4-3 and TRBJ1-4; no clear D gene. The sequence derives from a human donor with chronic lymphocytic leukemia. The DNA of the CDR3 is TGCGCCAGCAGCCAAGTGTTCAATAATGGGGAAAAACTGTTTTTT. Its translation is CASSQVFNNGEKLFF.